These 14 T cell receptor beta chains share one sample of origin, sequenced in a study of shared clonotypes between healthy human individuals. As defined, naive CD8 cells were CD45RO-negative and positively selected for CCR7, with terminally differentiated effector memory CD45RA+ cells excluded. Clones were read by immunoSEQ multiplex PCR, and TCRdb kept only the in-frame ones, dropping some. The table includes around 2.1 million clones, around 93% detected once. Sequenced: naive CD8+ T cells from PBMCs. Receptors originate from a man younger than 35 in good health. Some clones in this sample may be carry-over from other donors' samples.

This clone was counted a single time. In the same sample, other DNA sequences code for this CDR3. The chain carries TRBV9 and TRBJ2-1; 9 nucleotides match TRBD2. Germline CDR1 is SGDLS and CDR2 is YYNGEE. With 1 base clipped from V and 6 bases from J, the junction kept 5 bases outside the gene matches. The CDR3 loop spans 15 amino acids. The CDR3 spells CASSVSGTSSNEQFF. The CDR3 DNA is TGTGCCAGCAGCGTAAGCGGGACTAGCTCCAATGAGCAGTTCTTC.

V and J are TRBV7-6 and TRBJ2-3; D is unclear. The V gene's germline CDR1 is SGHVS and CDR2 FNYEAQ. This CDR3 spans 14 amino acids. V gave up 1 base and J gave up 8 bases, with 13 bases separating them. The CDR3 loop is CASSLDSALATQYF. The CDR3, as DNA: TGTGCCAGCAGCTTAGATTCAGCTCTTGCTACGCAGTATTTT.

The CDR3 sequence is CASSQDLGGGTGELFF. DNA of the CDR3: TGTGCCAGCAGCCAAGATCTGGGCGGGGGCACCGGGGAGCTGTTTTTT. The gene calls are TRBV4-2 and TRBJ2-2, with TRBD2 matching 7 bases. The J segment lost 4 bases and the V segment lost 0 bases, leaving 5 bases of the junction unmatched. Per the germline V gene, CDR1 is LGHNA and CDR2 is YNFKEQ. This CDR3 is 16 amino acids long.

The V gene is TRBV6-5, the J gene TRBJ1-1, with D unclear. The CDR3 length is 12 residues. Germline CDR1 is MNHEY and CDR2 is SVGAGI. Deletions cut 4 bases from V and 11 bases from J, with 14 bases between. CDR3 sequence (DNA): TGTGCCAGCAGTTCGGACGGTGGCGAGGCTTTCTTT. Its translation is CASSSDGGEAFF.

Concerning this clone itself: Different DNA sequences within this sample yield the same CDR3. The genes are TRBV7-9 and TRBJ2-7; D may correspond to TRBD1 or TRBD2 (5 bases each). CDR1 SEHNR and CDR2 FQNEAQ come from the germline V gene (reference sequence). The CDR3 has 13 residues. V lost 3 bases and J 2 bases, leaving 8 bases between the germline ends. CDR3 sequence: CASSFGGPYEQYF. The CDR3 DNA sequence: TGTGCCAGCAGCTTTGGGGGACCCTACGAGCAGTACTTC.

The chain employs TRBV29-1 and TRBJ2-1, with 11 positions matching TRBD1. V trimming: 7 bases; J trimming: 7 bases; junction bases outside the gene matches: 15. This CDR3 is 16 amino acids long. Germline V gene data show CDR1 as SQVTM and CDR2 as ANQGSEA. CDR3 loop: CSAKDRGRELVNEQFF. CDR3 bases: TGCAGCGCGAAGGACAGGGGGCGCGAGTTGGTGAATGAGCAGTTCTTC.

The chain uses TRBV4-1 and TRBJ1-5, with D perhaps TRBD1 (6 bases). Trimming left V 0 bases short and J 0 bases short, with 9 bases between. This CDR3 is built from 16 residues. The germline V gene has CDR1 MGHRA and CDR2 YSYEKL. The CDR3 loop reads CASSQDGGNSNQPQHF. The DNA of the CDR3 is TGCGCCAGCAGCCAAGATGGGGGCAATAGCAATCAGCCCCAGCATTTT.

To note about this clone: Distinct nucleotide sequences in the sample also encode this CDR3. V gene TRBV9 combines with J gene TRBJ2-6; D call uncertain. The V and J ends lost 0 bases and 1 base respectively, with 5 bases between them. The CDR3 length is 15 residues. Germline loops: CDR1 SGDLS, CDR2 YYNGEE. This CDR3 reads CASSVGWSGANVLTF. The CDR3 DNA is TGTGCCAGCAGCGTAGGTTGGTCTGGGGCCAACGTCCTGACTTTC.

The chain carries TRBV4-1 and TRBJ1-1, with D possibly TRBD1 on 6 matching bases. This CDR3 has 18 residues. With 0 bases removed from V and 4 bases from J, the gap between germline ends came to 21 bases. Germline V lookup: CDR1 MGHRA, CDR2 YSYEKL. CDR3 sequence reads: CASSQDGGALVLGTEAFF. The CDR3 DNA sequence: TGCGCCAGCAGCCAAGATGGGGGCGCTCTCGTTCTGGGCACTGAAGCTTTCTTT.

The chain joins TRBV28 to TRBJ2-3; 11 bases fit TRBD2. V shed 6 bases, J shed 2 bases, and the junction held 4 bases outside the gene matches. This CDR3 region has 15 residues. Germline-derived CDR1 and CDR2 are MDHEN and SYDVKM. The CDR3 region is CASSLLAGVTDTQYF. DNA of the CDR3: TGTGCCAGCAGCCTACTAGCGGGAGTCACAGATACGCAGTATTTT.

The rearrangement links TRBV28 to TRBJ2-5; 14 bases align to TRBD2. The ends lost 5 bases at V and 3 bases at J; junction bases unmatched: 5. The CDR3 sequence is 16 residues long. The germline V gene has CDR1 MDHEN and CDR2 SYDVKM. CDR3 protein: CASSPPGLAGEETQYF. The CDR3, as DNA: TGTGCCAGCAGTCCGCCGGGACTAGCGGGAGAAGAGACCCAGTACTTC.

The chain is built from TRBV7-9 and TRBJ1-2; the D is unclear. Trimming cost V 6 bases and J 6 bases, with 14 bases left between them. Germline V gives CDR1 SEHNR, CDR2 FQNEAQ (reference sequence). The CDR3 has 13 amino acids. CDR3 residues: CASSSSGFDGYTF. The CDR3 nucleotides are TGTGCCAGCAGTTCCTCGGGGTTTGATGGCTACACCTTC.

V gene TRBV11-2 combines with J gene TRBJ2-1, with D possibly matching TRBD2 (6 bases). The CDR3 length is 19 residues. The V end lost 0 bases, the J end lost 7 bases, and 25 bases lay between the germline ends. Germline V gene data show CDR1 as SGHAT and CDR2 as FQNNGV. The CDR3: CASSLEGTFFPGLANEQFF. The CDR3 bases are TGTGCCAGCAGCTTAGAGGGGACTTTCTTCCCAGGGCTTGCGAATGAGCAGTTCTTC.

The chain combines TRBV28 with TRBJ2-7; 9 bases match TRBD1. Germline values: CDR1 MDHEN, CDR2 SYDVKM. This CDR3 is 15 amino acids long. V was pared by 4 bases and J by 6 bases, with 10 bases of the junction left unmatched. CDR3 loop: CASSSPSGQGIEQYF. DNA of the CDR3: TGTGCCAGCAGTTCTCCGTCCGGACAGGGGATCGAGCAGTACTTC.